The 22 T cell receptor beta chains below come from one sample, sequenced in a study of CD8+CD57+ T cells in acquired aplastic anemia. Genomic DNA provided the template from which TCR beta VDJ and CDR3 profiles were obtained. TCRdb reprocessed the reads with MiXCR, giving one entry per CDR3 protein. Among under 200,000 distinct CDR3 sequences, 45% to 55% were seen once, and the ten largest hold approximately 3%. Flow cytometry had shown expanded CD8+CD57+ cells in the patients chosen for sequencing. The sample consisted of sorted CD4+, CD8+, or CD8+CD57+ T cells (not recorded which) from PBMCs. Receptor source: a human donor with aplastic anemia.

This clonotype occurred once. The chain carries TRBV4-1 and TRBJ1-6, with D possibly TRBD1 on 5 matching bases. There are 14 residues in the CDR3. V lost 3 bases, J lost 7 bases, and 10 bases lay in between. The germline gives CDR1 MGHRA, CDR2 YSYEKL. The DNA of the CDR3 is TGCGCCAGCAGCCAGCAGGGTATCAATTCACCCCTCCACTTT. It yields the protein CASSQQGINSPLHF.

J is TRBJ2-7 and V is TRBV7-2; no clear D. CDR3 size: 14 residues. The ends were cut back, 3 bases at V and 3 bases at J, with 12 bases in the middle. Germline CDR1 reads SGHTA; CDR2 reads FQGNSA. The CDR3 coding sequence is TGTGCCAGCAGCTTCAATGGCCTTCACTACGAGCAGTACTTC. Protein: CASSFNGLHYEQYF.

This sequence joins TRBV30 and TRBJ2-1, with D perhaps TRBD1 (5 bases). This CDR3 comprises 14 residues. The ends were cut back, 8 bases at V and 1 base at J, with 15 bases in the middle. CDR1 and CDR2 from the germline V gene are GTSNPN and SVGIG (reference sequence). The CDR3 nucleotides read TGTGCCGGAGAACAGGCGGTTTCCTACAATGAGCAGTTCTTC. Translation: CAGEQAVSYNEQFF.

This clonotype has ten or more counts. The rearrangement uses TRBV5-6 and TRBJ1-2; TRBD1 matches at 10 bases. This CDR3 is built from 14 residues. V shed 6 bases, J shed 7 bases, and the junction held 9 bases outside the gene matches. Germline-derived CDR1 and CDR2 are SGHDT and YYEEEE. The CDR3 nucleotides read TGTGCCAGCACCGAAGGGACAGGGGTAGGTGGCTACACCTTC. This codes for CASTEGTGVGGYTF.

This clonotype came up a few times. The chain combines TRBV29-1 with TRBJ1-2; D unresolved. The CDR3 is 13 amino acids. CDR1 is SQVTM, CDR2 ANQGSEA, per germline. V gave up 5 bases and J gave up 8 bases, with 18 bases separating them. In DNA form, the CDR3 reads TGCAGCGTTCAACAGAGATCTCGATCCGGCTACACCTTC. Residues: CSVQQRSRSGYTF. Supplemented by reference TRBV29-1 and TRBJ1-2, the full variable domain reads SAVISQKPSRDICQRGTSLTIQCQVDSQVTMMFWYRQQPGQSLTLIATANQGSEATYESGFVIDKFPISRPNLTFSTLTVSNMSPEDSSIYLCSVQQRSRSGYTFGSGTRLTVV.

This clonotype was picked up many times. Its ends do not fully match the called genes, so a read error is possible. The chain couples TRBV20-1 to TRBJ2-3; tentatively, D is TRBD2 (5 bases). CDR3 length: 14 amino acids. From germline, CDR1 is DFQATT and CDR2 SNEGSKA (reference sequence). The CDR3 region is CSTRELVGSDTQYF. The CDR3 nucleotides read TGCAGTACTAGAGAGCTAGTGGGATCAGATACGCAGTATTTT.

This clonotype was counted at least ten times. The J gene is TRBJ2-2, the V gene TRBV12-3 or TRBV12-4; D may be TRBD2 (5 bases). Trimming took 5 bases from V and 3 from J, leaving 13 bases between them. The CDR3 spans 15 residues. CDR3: CASSQRGMHTGELFF. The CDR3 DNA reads TGTGCCAGCAGTCAAAGAGGGATGCACACCGGGGAGCTGTTTTTT.

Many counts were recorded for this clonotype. CDR3 in DNA: TGTGCCAGCAGCTTAGGGGCAGGGTCTTCCATTTCAACCAATGGCTACACCTTC. It specifies CASSLGAGSSISTNGYTF. The rearrangement uses TRBV11-2 and TRBJ1-2; possibly TRBD1 for D (5 bases). From germline, CDR1 is SGHAT and CDR2 FQNNGV. CDR3 length equals 18 residues. Trimming stripped 1 base from V and 6 bases from J, with 24 bases between.

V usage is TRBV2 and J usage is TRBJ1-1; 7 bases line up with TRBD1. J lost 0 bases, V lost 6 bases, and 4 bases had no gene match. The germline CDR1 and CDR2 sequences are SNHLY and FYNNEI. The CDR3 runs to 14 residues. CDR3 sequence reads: CASSPTGVNTEAFF. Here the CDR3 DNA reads TGTGCCAGCAGCCCAACAGGGGTGAACACTGAAGCTTTCTTT.

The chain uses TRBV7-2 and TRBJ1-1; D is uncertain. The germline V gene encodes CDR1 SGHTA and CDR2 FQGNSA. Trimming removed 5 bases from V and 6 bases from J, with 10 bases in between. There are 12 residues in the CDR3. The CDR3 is CASSPGTAEAFF. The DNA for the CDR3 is TGTGCCAGCAGCCCGGGAACAGCTGAAGCTTTCTTT.

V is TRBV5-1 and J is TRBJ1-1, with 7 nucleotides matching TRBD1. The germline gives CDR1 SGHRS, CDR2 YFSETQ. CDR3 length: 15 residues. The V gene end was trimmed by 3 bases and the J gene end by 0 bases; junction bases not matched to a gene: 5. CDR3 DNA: TGCGCCAGCAGCTCAGCAGGGGGAGTGAACACTGAAGCTTTCTTT. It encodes CASSSAGGVNTEAFF.

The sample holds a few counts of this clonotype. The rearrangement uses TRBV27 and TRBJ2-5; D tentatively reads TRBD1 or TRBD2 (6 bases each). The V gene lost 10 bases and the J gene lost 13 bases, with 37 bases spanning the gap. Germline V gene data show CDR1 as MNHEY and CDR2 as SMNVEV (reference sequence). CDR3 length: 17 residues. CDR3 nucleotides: TGTGCCACCACGAAAAGTACAACAGGGCTTGGAGGGTTAGTTTGGTACTTC. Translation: CATTKSTTGLGGLVWYF.

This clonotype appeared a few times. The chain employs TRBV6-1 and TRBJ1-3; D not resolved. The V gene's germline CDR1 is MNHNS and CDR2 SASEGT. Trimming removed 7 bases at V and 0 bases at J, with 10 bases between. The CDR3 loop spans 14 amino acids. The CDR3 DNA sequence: TGTGCCAGCACTACGGAAATCTCTGGAAACACCATATATTTT. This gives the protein CASTTEISGNTIYF.

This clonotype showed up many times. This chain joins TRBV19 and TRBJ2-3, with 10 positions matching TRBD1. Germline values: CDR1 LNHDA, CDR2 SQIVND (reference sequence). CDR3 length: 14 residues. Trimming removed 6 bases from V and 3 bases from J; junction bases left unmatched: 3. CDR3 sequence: CASSWDRGTDTQYF. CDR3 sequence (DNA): TGTGCCAGTAGCTGGGACAGGGGAACAGATACGCAGTATTTT.

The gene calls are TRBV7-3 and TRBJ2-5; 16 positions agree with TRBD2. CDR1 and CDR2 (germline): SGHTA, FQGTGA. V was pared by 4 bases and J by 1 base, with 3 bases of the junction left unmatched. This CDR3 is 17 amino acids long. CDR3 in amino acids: CASSSGTSGGAQETQYF. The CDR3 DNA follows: TGTGCCAGCAGCTCCGGGACTAGCGGGGGGGCCCAAGAGACCCAGTACTTC. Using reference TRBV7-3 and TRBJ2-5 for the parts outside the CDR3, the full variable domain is GAGVSQTPSNKVTEKGKYVELRCDPISGHTALYWYRQSLGQGPEFLIYFQGTGAADDSGLPNDRFFAVRPEGSVSTLKIQRTERGDSAVYLCASSSGTSGGAQETQYFGPGTRLLVL.

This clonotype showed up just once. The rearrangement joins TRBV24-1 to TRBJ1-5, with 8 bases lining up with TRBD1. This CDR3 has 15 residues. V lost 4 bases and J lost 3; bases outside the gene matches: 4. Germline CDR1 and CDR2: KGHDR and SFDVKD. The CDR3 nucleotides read TGTGCCACCAGTGACGCGGACAGGGACAATCAGCCCCAGCATTTT. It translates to CATSDADRDNQPQHF.

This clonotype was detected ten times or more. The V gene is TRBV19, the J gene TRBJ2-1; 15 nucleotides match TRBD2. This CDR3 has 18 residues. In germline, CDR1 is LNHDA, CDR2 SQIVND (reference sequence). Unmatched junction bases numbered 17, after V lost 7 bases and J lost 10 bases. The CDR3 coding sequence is TGTGCCAGTAAGGGACTAGCGGGAGGAAGTAGTGGGAAACAGGAGCAGTTCTTC. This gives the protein CASKGLAGGSSGKQEQFF.

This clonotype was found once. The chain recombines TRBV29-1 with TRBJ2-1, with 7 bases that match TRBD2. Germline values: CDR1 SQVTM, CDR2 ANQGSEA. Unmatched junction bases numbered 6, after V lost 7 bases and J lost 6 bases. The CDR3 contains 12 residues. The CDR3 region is CSGEGGGNEQFF. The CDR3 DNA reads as TGCAGCGGCGAGGGCGGGGGCAATGAGCAGTTCTTC.

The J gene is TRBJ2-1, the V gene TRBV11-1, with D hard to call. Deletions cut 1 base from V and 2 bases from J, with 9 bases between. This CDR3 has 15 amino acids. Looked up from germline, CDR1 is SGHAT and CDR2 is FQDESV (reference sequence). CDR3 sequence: CASSLGSIAYNEQFF. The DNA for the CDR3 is TGTGCCAGCAGCTTAGGTTCCATTGCCTACAATGAGCAGTTCTTC. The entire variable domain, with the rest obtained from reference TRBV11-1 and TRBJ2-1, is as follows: EAEVAQSPRYKITEKSQAVAFWCDPISGHATLYWYRQILGQGPELLVQFQDESVVDDSQLPKDRFSAERLKGVDSTLKIQPAELGDSAMYLCASSLGSIAYNEQFFGPGTRLTVL.

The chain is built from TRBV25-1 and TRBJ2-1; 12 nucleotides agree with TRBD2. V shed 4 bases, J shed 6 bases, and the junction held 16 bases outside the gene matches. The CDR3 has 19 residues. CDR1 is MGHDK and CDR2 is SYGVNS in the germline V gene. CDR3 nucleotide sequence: TGTGCCAGCAGTGGGGACCTGGGGTTCCGGACTAGCGGGACCAATGAGCAGTTCTTC. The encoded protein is CASSGDLGFRTSGTNEQFF.

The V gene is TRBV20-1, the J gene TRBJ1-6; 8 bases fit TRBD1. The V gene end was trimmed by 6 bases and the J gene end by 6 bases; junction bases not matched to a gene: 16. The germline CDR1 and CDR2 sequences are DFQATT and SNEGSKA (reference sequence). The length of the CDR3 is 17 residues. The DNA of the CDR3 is TGCAGTGCCCACGGACAGGGTCAGGGAATTCGTAATTCACCCCTCCACTTT. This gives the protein CSAHGQGQGIRNSPLHF.

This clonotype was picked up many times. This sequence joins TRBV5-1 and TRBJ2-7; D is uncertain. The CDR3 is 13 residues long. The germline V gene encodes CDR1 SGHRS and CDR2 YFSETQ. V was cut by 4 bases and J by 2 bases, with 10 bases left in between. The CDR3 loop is CASSPMPPYEQYF. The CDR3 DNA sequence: TGCGCCAGCAGCCCGATGCCTCCCTACGAGCAGTACTTC.